This T cell receptor (beta chain) was identified in a study of blood T cell repertoires in COVID-19. Each participant's cohort was designated according to participant-reported clinical history. Clones were read by immunoSEQ multiplex PCR, and TCRdb kept only the in-frame ones, dropping some. The table includes about 300,000 clones, approximately 91% detected once. The CDR3 totals 17 residues. In germline, CDR1 is SGHTA, CDR2 FQGTGA. Trimming removed 1 base from V and 4 bases from J; junction bases left unmatched: 10. The TCR comes from a woman aged 40 to 55 who had recovered from COVID-19. The sample comprised PBMCs or T cells enriched from blood (not recorded which). The V call is TRBV7-3, the J call TRBJ2-1; 7 positions agree with TRBD2. The CDR3 region is CASSLRGGGRGYNEQFF. The CDR3 coding sequence is TGTGCCAGCAGCTTAAGAGGTGGCGGGAGAGGGTACAATGAGCAGTTCTTC.